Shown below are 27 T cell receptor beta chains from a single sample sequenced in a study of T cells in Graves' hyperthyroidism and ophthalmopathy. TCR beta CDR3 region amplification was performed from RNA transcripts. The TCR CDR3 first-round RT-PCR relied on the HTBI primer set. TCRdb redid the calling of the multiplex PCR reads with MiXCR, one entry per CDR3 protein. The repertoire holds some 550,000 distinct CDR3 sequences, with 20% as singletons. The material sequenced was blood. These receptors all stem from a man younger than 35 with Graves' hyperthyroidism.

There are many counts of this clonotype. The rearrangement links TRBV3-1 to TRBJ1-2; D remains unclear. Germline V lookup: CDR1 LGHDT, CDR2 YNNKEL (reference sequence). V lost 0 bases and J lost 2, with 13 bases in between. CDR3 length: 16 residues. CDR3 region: CASSQEWQARNYGYTF. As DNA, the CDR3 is TGTGCCAGCAGCCAAGAGTGGCAGGCACGGAACTATGGCTACACCTTC.

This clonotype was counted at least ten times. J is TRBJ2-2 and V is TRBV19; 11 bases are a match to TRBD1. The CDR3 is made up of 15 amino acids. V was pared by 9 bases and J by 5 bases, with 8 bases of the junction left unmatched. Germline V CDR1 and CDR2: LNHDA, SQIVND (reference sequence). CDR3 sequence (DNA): TGTGCCAGCAGCATCGGGACAGGGGGAACCGGGGAGCTGTTTTTT. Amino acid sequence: CASSIGTGGTGELFF.

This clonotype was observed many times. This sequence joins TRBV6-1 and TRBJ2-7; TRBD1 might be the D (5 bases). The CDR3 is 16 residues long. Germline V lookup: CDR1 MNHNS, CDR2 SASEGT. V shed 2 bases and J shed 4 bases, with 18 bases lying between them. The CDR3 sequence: CASSEWYNRLWYEQYF. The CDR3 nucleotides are TGTGCCAGCAGTGAATGGTACAACAGGTTATGGTACGAGCAGTACTTC.

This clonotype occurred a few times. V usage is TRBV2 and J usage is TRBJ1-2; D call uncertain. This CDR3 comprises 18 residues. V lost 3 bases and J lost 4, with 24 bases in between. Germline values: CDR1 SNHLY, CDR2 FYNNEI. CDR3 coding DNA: TGTGCCAGCAGTGATTCCCCAAAGGTCCGCCGGGCAAGCTATGGCTACACCTTC. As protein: CASSDSPKVRRASYGYTF.

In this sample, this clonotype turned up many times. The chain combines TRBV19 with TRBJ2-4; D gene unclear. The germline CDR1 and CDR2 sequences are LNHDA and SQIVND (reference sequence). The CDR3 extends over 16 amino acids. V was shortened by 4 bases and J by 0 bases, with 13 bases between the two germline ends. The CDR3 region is CASSTNMGIAKNIQYF. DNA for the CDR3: TGTGCCAGTAGTACCAATATGGGGATAGCCAAAAACATTCAGTACTTC.

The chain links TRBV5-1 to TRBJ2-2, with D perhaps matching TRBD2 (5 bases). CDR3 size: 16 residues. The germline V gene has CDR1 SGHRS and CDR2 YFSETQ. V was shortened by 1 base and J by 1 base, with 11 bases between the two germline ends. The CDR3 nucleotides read TGCGCCAGCAGCTTGTTTCGGGGAAAGAACACCGGGGAGCTGTTTTTT. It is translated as CASSLFRGKNTGELFF.

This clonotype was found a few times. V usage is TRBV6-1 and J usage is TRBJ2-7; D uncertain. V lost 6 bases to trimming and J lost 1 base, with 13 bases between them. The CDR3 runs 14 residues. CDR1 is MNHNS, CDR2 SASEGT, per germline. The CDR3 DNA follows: TGTGCCAGCAGGGTTTGGGAATCGTCCTACGAGCAGTACTTC. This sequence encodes CASRVWESSYEQYF.

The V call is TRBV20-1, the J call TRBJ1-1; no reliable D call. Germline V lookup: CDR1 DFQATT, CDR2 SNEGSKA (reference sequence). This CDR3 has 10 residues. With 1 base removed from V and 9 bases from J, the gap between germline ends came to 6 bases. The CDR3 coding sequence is TGCAGTGCTAGAGCAACGCAAGCTTTCTTT. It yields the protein CSARATQAFF.

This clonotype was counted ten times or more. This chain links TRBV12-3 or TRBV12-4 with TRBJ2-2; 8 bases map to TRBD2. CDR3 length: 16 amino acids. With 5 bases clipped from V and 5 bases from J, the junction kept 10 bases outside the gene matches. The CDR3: CASSVESGGGTGELFF. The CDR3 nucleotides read TGTGCCAGCAGTGTCGAGAGCGGGGGAGGGACCGGGGAGCTGTTTTTT.

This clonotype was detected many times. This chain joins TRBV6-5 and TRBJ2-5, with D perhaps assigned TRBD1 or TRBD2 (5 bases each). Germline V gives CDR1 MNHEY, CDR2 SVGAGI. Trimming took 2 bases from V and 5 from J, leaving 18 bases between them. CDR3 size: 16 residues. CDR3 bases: TGTGCCAGCAGTTACCCCCATAGAAGGGGCGGGGAGACCCAGTACTTC. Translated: CASSYPHRRGGETQYF.

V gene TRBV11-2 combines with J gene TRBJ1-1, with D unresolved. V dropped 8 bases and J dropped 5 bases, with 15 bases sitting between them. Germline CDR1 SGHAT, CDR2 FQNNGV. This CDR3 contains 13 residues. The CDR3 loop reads CASRPEDATEAFF. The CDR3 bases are TGTGCCAGCCGACCCGAAGACGCGACTGAAGCTTTCTTT.

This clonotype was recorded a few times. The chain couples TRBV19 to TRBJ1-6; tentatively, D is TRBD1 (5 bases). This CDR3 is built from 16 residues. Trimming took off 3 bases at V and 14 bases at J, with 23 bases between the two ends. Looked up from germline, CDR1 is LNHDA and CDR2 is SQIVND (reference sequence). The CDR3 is CASSIAAQEPSLTLHF. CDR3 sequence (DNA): TGTGCCAGTAGTATCGCGGCACAGGAGCCCAGTTTGACCCTCCACTTT.

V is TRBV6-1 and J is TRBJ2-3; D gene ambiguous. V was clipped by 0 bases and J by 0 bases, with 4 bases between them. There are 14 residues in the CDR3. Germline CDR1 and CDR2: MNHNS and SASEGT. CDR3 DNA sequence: TGTGCCAGCAGTGAAGCGGACAGCACAGATACGCAGTATTTT. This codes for CASSEADSTDTQYF.

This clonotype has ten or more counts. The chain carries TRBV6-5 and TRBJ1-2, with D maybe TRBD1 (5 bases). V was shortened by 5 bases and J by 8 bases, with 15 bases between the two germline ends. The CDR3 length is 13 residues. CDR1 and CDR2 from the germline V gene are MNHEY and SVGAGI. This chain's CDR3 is CASSLFPGFGYTF. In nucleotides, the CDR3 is TGTGCCAGCAGTCTCTTCCCAGGGTTCGGCTACACCTTC.

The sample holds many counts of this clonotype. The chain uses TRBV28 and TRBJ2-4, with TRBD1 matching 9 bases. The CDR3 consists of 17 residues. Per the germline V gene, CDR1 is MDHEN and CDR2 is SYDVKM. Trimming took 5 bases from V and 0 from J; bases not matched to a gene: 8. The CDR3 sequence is CASSPGTGTIAKNIQYF. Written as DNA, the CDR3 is TGTGCCAGCAGTCCGGGGACAGGGACCATAGCCAAAAACATTCAGTACTTC.

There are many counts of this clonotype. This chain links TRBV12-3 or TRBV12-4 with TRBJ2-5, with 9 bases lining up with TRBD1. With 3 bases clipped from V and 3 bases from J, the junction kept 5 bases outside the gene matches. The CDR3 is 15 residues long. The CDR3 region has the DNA TGTGCCAGCAGTTTCGCCGACAGGGGGAAAGAGACCCAGTACTTC. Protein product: CASSFADRGKETQYF.

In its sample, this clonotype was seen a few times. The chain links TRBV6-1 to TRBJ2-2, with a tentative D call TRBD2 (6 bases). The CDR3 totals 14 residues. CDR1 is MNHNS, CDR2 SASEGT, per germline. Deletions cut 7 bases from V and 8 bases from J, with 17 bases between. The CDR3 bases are TGTGCCAGCACCCTGGGAGGCAACGGGGGGGAGCTGTTTTTT. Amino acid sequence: CASTLGGNGGELFF.

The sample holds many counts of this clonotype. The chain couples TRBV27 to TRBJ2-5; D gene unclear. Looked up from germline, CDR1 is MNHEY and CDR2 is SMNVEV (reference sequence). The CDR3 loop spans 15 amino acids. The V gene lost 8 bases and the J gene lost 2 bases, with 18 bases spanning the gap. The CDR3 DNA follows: TGTGCCAGCCTGCGGCCGCCGGGCCGTCAAGAGACCCAGTACTTC. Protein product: CASLRPPGRQETQYF.

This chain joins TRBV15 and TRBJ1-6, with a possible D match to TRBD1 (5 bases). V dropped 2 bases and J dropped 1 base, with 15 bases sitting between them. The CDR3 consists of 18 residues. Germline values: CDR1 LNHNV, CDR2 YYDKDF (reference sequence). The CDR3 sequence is CATSRISGGVSYNSPLHF. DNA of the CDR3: TGTGCCACCAGCAGAATTTCGGGGGGTGTTTCCTATAATTCACCCCTCCACTTT.

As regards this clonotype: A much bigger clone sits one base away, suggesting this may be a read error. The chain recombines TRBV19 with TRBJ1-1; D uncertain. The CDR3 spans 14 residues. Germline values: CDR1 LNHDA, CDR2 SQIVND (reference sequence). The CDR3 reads CACSGSRWNTEAFF. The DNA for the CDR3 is TGTGCCTGTAGTGGATCACGGTGGAACACTGAAGCTTTCTTT.

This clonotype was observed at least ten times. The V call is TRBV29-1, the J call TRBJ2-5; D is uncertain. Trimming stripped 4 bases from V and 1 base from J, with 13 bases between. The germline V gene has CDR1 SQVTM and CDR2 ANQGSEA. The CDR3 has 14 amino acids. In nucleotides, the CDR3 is TGCAGCGTTGCCCCCGTCGCAGCCCAAGAGACCCAGTACTTC. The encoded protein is CSVAPVAAQETQYF. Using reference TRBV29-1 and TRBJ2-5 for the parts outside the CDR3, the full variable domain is SAVISQKPSRDICQRGTSLTIQCQVDSQVTMMFWYRQQPGQSLTLIATANQGSEATYESGFVIDKFPISRPNLTFSTLTVSNMSPEDSSIYLCSVAPVAAQETQYFGPGTRLLVL.

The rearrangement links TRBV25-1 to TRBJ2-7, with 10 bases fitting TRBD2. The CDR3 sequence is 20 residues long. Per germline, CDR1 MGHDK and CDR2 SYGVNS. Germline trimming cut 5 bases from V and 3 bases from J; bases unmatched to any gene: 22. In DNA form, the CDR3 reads TGTGCCAGCAGTCCACGACTAAGTAGCGGGGGGTCATTTTATCGCTACGAGCAGTACTTC. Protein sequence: CASSPRLSSGGSFYRYEQYF.

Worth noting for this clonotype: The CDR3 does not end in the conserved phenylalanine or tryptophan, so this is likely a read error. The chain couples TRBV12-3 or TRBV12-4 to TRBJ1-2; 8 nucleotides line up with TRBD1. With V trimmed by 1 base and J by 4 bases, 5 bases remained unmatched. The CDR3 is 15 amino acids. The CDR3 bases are TGTGCCAGCAGTTTAGGGACAGGGTTTCTCTATGGCTACACCGAC. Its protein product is CASSLGTGFLYGYTD.

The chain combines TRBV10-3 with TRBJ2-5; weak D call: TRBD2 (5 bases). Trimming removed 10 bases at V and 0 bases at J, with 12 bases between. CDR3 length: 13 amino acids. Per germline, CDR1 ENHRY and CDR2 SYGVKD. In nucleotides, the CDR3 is TGTGCCACCAAGGGAGCGTACCAAGAGACCCAGTACTTC. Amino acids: CATKGAYQETQYF.

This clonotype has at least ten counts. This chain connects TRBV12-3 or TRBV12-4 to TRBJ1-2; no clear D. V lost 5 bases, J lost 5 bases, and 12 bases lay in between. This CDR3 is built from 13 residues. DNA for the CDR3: TGTGCCAGCAGTCCCGCGACGGCATATGGCTACACCTTC. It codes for CASSPATAYGYTF.

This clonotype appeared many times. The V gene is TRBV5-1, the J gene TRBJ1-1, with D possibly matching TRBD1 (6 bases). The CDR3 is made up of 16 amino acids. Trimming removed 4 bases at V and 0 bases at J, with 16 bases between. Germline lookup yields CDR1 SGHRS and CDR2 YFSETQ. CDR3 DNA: TGCGCCAGCAGCAACCAAGAGGACAGCATGAACACTGAAGCTTTCTTT. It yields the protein CASSNQEDSMNTEAFF.

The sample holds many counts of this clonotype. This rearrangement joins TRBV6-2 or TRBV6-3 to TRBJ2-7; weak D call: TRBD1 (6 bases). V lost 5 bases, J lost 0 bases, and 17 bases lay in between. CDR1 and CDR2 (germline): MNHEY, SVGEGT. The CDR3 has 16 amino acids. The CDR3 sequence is CASSTSGTNLSYEQYF. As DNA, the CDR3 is TGTGCCAGCAGTACGTCCGGGACAAACCTCTCCTACGAGCAGTACTTC.